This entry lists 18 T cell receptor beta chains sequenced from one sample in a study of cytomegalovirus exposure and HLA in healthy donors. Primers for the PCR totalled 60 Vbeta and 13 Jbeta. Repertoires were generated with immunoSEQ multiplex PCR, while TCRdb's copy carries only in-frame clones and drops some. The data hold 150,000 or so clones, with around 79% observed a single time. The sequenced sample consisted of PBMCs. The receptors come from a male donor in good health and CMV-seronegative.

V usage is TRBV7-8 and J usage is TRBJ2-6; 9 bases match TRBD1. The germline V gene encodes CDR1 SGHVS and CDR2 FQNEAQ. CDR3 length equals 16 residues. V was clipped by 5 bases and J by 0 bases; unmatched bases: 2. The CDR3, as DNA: TGTGCCAGCAGCCTGGACAGGGGCTCTGGGGCCAACGTCCTGACTTTC. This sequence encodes CASSLDRGSGANVLTF.

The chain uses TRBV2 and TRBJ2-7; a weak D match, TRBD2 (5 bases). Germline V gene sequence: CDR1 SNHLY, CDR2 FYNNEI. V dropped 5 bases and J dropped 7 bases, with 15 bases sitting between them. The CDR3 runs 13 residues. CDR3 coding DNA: TGTGCCAGCAGTCCGAGGACTCCTTCGGAGCAGTACTTC. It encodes CASSPRTPSEQYF.

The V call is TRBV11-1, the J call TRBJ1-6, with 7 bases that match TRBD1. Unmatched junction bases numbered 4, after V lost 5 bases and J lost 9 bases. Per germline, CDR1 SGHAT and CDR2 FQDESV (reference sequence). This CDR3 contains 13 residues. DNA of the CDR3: TGTGCCAGCAGCCCCCCAGGGGGTTCACCCCTCCACTTT. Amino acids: CASSPPGGSPLHF.

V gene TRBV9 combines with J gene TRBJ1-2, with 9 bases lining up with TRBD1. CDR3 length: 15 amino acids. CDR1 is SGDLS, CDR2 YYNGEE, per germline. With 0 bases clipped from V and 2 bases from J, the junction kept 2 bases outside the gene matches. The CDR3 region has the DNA TGTGCCAGCAGCGTAGCTGGACAGGGGAACTATGGCTACACCTTC. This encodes CASSVAGQGNYGYTF.

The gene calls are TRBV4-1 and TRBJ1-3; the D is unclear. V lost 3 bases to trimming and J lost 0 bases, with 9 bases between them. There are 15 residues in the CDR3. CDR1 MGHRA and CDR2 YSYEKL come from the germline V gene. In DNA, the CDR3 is TGCGCCAGCAGCCAGTACATCGACTCTGGAAACACCATATATTTT. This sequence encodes CASSQYIDSGNTIYF.

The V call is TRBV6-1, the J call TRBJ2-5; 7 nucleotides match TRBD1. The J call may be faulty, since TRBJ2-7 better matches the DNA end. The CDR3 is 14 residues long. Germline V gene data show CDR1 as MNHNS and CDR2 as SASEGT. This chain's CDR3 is CASSDTGASYEQYF. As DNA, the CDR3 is TGTGCCAGCAGTGACACAGGGGCTTCCTACGAGCAGTACTTC.

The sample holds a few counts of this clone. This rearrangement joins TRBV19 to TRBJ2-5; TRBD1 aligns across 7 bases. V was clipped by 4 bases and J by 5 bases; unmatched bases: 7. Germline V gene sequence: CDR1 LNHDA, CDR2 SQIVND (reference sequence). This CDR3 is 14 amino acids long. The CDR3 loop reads CASSNDRDKETQYF. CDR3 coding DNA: TGTGCCAGTAGTAACGACAGGGACAAGGAGACCCAGTACTTC.

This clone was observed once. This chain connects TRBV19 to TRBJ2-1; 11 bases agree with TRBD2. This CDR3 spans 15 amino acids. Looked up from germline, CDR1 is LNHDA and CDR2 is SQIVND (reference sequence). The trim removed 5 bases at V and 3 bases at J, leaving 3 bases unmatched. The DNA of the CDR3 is TGTGCCAGTAGTCCTAGCGGGAGGTTCTACAATGAGCAGTTCTTC. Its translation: CASSPSGRFYNEQFF. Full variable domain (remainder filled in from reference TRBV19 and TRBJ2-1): DGGITQSPKYLFRKEGQNVTLSCEQNLNHDAMYWYRQDPGQGLRLIYYSQIVNDFQKGDIAEGYSVSREKKESFPLTVTSAQKNPTAFYLCASSPSGRFYNEQFFGPGTRLTVL.

CDR3 coding DNA: TGTGCCAGCAGTGAACCAGGCTCCCCAGACCACAATGAGCAGTTCTTC. It codes for CASSEPGSPDHNEQFF. V is TRBV9 and J is TRBJ2-1; D is undetermined. Deletions cut 5 bases from V and 5 bases from J, with 20 bases between. CDR1 and CDR2 from the germline V gene are SGDLS and YYNGEE. The CDR3 length is 16 residues.

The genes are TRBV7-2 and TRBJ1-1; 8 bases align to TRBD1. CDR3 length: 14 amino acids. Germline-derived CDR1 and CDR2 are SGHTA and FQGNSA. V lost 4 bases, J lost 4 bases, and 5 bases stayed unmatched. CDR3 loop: CASSSGGSVTEAFF. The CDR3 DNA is TGTGCCAGCAGCTCAGGGGGCTCGGTCACTGAAGCTTTCTTT.

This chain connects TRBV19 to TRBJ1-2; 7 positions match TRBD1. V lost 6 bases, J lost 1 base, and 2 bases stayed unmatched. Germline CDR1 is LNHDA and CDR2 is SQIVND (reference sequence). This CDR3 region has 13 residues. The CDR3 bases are TGTGCCAGTAGACGGGACAGTAACTATGGCTACACCTTC. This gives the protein CASRRDSNYGYTF.

This CDR3 is CASSEPGNTIYF. The CDR3 DNA reads as TGCGCCAGCAGCGAGCCTGGAAACACCATATATTTT. The rearrangement uses TRBV5-1 and TRBJ1-3; D call uncertain. CDR1 SGHRS and CDR2 YFSETQ come from the germline V gene. The CDR3 length is 12 residues. Trimming removed 4 bases at V and 2 bases at J, with 4 bases between.

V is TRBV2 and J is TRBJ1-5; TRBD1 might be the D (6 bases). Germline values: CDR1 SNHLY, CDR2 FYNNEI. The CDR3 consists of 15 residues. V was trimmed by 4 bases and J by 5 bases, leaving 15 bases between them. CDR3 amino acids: CASSAAQGPYQPQHF. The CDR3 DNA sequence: TGTGCCAGCAGTGCCGCACAGGGTCCCTATCAGCCCCAGCATTTT.

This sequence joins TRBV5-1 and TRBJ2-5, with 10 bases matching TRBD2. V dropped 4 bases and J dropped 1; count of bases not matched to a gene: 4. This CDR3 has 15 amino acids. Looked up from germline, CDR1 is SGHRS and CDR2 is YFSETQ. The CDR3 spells CASSPSGRGQETQYF. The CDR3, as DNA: TGCGCCAGCAGCCCCAGCGGGAGGGGCCAAGAGACCCAGTACTTC.

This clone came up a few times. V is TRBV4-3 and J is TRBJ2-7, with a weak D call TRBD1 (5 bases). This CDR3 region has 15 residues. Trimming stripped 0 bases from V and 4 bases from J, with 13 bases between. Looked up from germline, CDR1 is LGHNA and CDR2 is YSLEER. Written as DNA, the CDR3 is TGCGCCAGCAGCCAAGATCTTGACAGACAGTACGAGCAGTACTTC. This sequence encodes CASSQDLDRQYEQYF.

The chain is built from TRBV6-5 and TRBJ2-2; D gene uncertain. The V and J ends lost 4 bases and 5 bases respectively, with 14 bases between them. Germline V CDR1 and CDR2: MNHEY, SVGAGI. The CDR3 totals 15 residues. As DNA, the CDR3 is TGTGCCAGCAGTTTCTCCCAGCGTCAGACCGGGGAGCTGTTTTTT. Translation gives CASSFSQRQTGELFF.

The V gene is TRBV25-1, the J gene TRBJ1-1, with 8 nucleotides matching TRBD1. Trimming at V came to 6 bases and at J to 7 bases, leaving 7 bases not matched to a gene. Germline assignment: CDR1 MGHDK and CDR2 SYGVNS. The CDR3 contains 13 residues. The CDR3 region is CASSGQGGGEAFF. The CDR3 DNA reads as TGTGCCAGCAGCGGACAGGGCGGCGGTGAAGCTTTCTTT. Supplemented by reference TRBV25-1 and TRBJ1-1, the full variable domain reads EADIYQTPRYLVIGTGKKITLECSQTMGHDKMYWYQQDPGMELHLIHYSYGVNSTEKGDLSSESTVSRIRTEHFPLTLESARPSHTSQYLCASSGQGGGEAFFGQGTRLTVV.

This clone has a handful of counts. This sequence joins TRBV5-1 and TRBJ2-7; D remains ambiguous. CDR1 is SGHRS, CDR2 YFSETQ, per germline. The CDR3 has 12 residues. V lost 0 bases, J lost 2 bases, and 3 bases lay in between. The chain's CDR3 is CASSLDTYEQYF. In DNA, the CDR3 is TGCGCCAGCAGCTTGGACACCTACGAGCAGTACTTC.